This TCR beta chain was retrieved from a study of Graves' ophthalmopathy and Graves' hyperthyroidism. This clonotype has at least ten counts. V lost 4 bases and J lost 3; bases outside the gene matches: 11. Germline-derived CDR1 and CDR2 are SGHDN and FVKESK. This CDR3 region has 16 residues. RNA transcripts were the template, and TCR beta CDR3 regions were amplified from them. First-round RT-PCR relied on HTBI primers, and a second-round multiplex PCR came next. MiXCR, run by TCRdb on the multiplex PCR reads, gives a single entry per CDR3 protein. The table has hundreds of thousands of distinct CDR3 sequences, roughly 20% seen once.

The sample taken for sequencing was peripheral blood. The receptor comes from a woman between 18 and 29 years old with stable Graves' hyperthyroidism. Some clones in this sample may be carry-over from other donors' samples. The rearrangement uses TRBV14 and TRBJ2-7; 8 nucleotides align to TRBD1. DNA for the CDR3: TGTGCCAGCAGCCGGTGGGAACAGGGGGAAGGCTACGAGCAGTACTTC. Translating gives CASSRWEQGEGYEQYF.